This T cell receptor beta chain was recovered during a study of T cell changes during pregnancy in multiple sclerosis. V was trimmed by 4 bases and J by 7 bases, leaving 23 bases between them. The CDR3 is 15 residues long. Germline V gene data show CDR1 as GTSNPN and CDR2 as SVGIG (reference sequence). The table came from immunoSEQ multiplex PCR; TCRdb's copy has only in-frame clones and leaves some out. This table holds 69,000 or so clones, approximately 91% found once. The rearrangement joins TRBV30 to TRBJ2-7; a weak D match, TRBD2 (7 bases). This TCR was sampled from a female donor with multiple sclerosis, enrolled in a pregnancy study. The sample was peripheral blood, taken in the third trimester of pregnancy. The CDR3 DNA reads TGTGCCTGGACCCGCCCGGGGGGAGGGGGTCGGGAGCAGTACTTC. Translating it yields CAWTRPGGGGREQYF.